The source of this TCR beta chain is a study of cytomegalovirus exposure and HLA in healthy donors. Whole-study findings and limits: As a later analysis showed, a missense DCLRE1C variant was linked to trimming of TCR beta V- and J-genes. A prior analysis recorded that most TCR beta V segments were productive about 90% or about 30% of the time. A few V segments could not be told apart, such as TRBV6-2 and TRBV6-3, and were left out. Accounts indicate the classifier identified cytomegalovirus status with strong specificity and sensitivity.

This CDR3 is 17 amino acids long. J was trimmed by 3 bases and V by 4 bases; bases with no gene match: 12. Germline-derived CDR1 and CDR2 are SGDLS and YYNGEE. Points on this clone: Its target is not known.

13 Jbeta primers and 60 Vbeta primers were used for the PCR. The protocol was immunoSEQ multiplex PCR, while the TCRdb copy is restricted to in-frame clones and leaves out a portion. The data hold 200,000 or so clones, with 70% to 85% observed a single time. The sequence was obtained from a girl under 10 years old in good health and CMV-seronegative. Specimen: PBMCs. V gene TRBV9 combines with J gene TRBJ2-5; 10 bases fit TRBD1. CDR3 DNA: TGTGCCAGCAGCTCCCGACAGGGGGCAGATGAGGAAGAGACCCAGTACTTC. Encoded protein: CASSSRQGADEEETQYF.